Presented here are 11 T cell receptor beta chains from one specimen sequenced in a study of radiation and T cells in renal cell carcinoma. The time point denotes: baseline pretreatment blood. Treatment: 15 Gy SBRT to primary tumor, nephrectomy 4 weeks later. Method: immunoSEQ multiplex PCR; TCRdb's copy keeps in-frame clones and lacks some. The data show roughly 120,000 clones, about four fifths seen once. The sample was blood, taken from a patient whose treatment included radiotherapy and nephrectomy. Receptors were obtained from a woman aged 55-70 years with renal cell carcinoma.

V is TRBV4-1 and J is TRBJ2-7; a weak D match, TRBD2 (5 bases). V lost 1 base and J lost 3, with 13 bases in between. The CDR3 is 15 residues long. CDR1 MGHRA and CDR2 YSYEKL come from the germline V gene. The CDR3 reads CASSQGVGGYYEQYF. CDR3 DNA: TGCGCCAGCAGCCAAGGCGTCGGAGGATACTACGAGCAGTACTTC.

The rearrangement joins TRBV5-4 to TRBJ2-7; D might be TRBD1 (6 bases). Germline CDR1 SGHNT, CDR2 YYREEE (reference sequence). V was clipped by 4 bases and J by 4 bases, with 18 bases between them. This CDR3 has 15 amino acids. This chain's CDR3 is CASSPENRAKYEQYF. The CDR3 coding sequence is TGTGCCAGCAGCCCGGAGAACAGGGCCAAGTACGAGCAGTACTTC.

CDR3 DNA sequence: TGTGCCAGCAGCTTAGACAGCCTCAAGGGTTCGACCCTCCACTTT. It is translated as CASSLDSLKGSTLHF. The V and J genes are TRBV7-9 and TRBJ1-6; D is undetermined. The length of the CDR3 is 15 residues. CDR1 is SEHNR, CDR2 FQNEAQ, per germline (reference sequence). V was shortened by 1 base and J by 14 bases, with 18 bases between the two germline ends.

CDR3 DNA: TGTGCCAGCAGCTTGGCCGCGGGGGGGATGTACGAGCAGTACTTC. Residues: CASSLAAGGMYEQYF. The genes are TRBV5-4 and TRBJ2-7, with 9 nucleotides matching TRBD2. Germline CDR1 SGHNT, CDR2 YYREEE (reference sequence). V trimming: 0 bases; J trimming: 4 bases; junction bases outside the gene matches: 5. This CDR3 is built from 15 residues.

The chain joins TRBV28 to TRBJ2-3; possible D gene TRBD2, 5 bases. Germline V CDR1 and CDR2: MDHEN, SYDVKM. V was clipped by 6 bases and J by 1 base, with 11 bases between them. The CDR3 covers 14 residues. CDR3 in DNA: TGTGCCAGCAGCTCTTTCGGGGGCACAGATACGCAGTATTTT. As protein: CASSSFGGTDTQYF.

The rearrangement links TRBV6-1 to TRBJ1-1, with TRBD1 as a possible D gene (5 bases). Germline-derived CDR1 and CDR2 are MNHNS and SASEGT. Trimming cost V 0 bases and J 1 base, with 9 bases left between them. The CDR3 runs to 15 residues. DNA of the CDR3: TGTGCCAGCAGTGAAGCCGGGGCGTCGAACACTGAAGCTTTCTTT. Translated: CASSEAGASNTEAFF.

CDR3 sequence: CASSYSGLFNQPQHF. The CDR3 DNA follows: TGTGCCAGCAGTTATTCCGGGTTATTCAATCAGCCCCAGCATTTT. The genes are TRBV27 and TRBJ1-5; D not certain. The CDR3 has 15 amino acids. CDR1 is MNHEY, CDR2 SMNVEV, per germline (reference sequence). V lost 4 bases to trimming and J lost 3 bases, with 13 bases between them.

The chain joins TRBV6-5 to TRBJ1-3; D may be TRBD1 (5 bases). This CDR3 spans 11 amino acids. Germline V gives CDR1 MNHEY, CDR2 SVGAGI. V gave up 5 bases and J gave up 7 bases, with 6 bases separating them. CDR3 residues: CASSGTNTIYF. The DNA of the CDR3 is TGTGCCAGCAGTGGGACCAACACCATATATTTT.

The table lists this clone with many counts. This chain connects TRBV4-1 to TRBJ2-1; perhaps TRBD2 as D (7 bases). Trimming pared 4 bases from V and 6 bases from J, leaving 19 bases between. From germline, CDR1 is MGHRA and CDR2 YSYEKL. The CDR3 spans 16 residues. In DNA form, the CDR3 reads TGCGCCAGCAGCCTAGAGGGGGGGCAACTAGGCAATGAGCAGTTCTTC. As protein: CASSLEGGQLGNEQFF.

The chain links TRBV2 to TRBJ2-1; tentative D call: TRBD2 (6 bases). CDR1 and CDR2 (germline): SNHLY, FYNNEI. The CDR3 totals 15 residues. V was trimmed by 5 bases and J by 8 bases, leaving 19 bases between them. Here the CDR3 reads CASSLTSAPGDEQFF. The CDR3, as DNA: TGTGCCAGCAGTCTCACTAGTGCTCCGGGGGATGAGCAGTTCTTC.

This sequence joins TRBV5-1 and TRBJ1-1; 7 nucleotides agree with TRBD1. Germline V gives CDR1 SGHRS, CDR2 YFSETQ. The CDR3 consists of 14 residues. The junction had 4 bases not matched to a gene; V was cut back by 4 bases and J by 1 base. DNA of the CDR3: TGCGCCAGCAGCGAGGGACAGAGGAACACTGAAGCTTTCTTT. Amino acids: CASSEGQRNTEAFF.